This T cell receptor (beta chain) was captured by sequencing in a study of blood T cell repertoires in COVID-19. The germline V gene encodes CDR1 MNHNS and CDR2 SASEGT. The CDR3 contains 13 residues. Trimming took 1 base from V and 2 from J, leaving 5 bases between them. In the authors' methods: Estimated nucleated cell counts came from reference gene primer amplification. Generated by immunoSEQ multiplex PCR, the TCRdb table keeps only in-frame clones and is missing some. V, J and clone size are taken as reported in that table, and D and trimming were inferred from the DNA itself. The sample records around 150,000 clones, about 86% being singletons. Cohorts were based on clinical histories the participants reported. Each recovered donor of Cohort 3 presented with two negative PCRs, clearance, or symptom resolution.

The rearrangement uses TRBV6-1 and TRBJ1-2, with D hard to call. Sequenced input: PBMCs or T cells enriched from blood (not recorded which). This TCR came from a man between 45 and 60 years old who had recovered from COVID-19. The CDR3 DNA reads as TGTGCCAGCAGTGAAGGGCAGAACTATGGCTACACCTTC. Its translation is CASSEGQNYGYTF.